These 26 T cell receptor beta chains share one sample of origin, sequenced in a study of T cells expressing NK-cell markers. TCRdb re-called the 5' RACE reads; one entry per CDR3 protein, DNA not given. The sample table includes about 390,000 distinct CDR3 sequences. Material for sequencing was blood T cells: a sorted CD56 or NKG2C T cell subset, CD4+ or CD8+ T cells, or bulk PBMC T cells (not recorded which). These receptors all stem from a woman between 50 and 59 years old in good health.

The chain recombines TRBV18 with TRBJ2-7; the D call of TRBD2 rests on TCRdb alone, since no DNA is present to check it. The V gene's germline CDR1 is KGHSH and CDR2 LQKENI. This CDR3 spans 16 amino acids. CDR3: CASSPPVLAGFNEQYF.

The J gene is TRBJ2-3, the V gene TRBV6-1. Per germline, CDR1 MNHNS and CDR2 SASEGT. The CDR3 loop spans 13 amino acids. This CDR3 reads CASSEVFTDTQYF.

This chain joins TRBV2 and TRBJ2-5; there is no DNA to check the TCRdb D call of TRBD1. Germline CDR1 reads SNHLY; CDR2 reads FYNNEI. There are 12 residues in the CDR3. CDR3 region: CASSSGAETQYF.

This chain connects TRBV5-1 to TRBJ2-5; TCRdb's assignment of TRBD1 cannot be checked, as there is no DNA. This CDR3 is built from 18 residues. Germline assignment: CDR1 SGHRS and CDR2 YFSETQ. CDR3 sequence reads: CASSPGTGSWGIQETQYF.

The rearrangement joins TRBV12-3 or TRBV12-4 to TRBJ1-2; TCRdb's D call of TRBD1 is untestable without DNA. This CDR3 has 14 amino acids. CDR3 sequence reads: CASSLRGEGKGYTF.

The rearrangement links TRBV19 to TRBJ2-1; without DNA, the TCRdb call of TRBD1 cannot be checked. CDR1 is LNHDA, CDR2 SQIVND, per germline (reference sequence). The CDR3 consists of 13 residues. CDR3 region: CASSIVRGNEQFF.

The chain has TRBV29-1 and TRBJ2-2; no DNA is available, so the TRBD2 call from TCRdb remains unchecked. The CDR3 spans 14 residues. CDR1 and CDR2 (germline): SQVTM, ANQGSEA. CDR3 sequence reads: CSGRAGALTGELFF.

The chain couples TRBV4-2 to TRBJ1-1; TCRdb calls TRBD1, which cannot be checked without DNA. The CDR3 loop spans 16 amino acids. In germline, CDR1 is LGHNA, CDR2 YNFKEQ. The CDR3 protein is CASSQDLGGGRTEAFF.

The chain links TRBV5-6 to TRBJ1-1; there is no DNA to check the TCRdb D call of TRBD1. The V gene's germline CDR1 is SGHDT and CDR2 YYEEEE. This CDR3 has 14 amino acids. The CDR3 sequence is CASSFGTVSTEAFF.

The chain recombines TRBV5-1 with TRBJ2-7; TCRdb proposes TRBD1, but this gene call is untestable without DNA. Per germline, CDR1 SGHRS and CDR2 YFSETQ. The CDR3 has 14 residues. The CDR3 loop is CASSSGGDGSEQYF.

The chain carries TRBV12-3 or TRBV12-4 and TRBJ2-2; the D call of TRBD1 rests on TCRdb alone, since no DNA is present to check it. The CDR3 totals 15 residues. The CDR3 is CASDNDRANTGELFF.

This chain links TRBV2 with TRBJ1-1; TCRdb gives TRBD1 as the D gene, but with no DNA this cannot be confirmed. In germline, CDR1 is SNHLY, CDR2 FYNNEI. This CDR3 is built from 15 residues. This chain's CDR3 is CASTGGYLANTEAFF.

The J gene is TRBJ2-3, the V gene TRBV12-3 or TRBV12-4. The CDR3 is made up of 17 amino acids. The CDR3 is CASTLGAESYSTDTQYF.

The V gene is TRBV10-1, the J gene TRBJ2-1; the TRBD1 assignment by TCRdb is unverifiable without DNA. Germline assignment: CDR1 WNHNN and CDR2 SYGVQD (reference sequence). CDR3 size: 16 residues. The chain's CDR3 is CASSQGGGLSYNEQFF.

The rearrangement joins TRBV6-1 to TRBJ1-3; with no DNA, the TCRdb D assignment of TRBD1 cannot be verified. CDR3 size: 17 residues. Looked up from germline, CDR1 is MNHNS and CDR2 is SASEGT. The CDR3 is CASSEFPGTGMRNTIYF.

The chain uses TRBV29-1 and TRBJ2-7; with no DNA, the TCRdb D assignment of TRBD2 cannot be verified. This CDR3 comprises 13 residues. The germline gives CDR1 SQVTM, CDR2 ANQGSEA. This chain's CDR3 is CSVGRTSGNEQYF.

The CDR3 is CASRGGTGGGGELFF. J is TRBJ2-2 and V is TRBV9; the TRBD1 assignment by TCRdb is unverifiable without DNA. The germline V gene has CDR1 SGDLS and CDR2 YYNGEE. The CDR3 runs 15 residues.

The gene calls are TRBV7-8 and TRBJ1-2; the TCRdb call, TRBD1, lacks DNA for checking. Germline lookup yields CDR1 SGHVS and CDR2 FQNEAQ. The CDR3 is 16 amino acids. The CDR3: CASSPLRTGEDYGYTF.

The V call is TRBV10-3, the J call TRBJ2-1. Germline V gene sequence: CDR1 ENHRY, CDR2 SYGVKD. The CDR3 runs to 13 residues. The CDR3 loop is CAISETVYNEQFF.

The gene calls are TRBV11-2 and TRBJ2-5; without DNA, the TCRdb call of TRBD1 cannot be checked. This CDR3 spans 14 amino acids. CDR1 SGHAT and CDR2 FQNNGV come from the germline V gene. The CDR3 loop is CASSLFGGKRHLYF. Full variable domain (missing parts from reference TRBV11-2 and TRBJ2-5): EAGVAQSPRYKIIEKRQSVAFWCNPISGHATLYWYQQILGQGPKLLIQFQNNGVVDDSQLPKDRFSAERLKGVDSTLKIQPAKLEDSAVYLCASSLFGGKRHLYFGPGTRLLVL.

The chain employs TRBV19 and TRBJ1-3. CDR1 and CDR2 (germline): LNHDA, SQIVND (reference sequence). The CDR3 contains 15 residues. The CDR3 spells CASIPPPADGNTIYF. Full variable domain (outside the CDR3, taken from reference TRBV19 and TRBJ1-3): DGGITQSPKYLFRKEGQNVTLSCEQNLNHDAMYWYRQDPGQGLRLIYYSQIVNDFQKGDIAEGYSVSREKKESFPLTVTSAQKNPTAFYLCASIPPPADGNTIYFGEGSWLTVV.

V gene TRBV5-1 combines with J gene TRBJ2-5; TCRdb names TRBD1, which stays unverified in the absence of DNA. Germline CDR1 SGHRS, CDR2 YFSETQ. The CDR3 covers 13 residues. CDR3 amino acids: CASSLDGGKTQYF.

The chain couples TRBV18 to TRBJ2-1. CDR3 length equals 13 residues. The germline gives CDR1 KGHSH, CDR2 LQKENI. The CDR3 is CASSPGQPNEQFF.

CDR3 region: CASRPWPSEVNEQFF. The V gene is TRBV4-1, the J gene TRBJ2-1; TCRdb's D call, TRBD2, is unchecked because there is no DNA. This CDR3 region has 15 residues. Germline V gene sequence: CDR1 MGHRA, CDR2 YSYEKL.

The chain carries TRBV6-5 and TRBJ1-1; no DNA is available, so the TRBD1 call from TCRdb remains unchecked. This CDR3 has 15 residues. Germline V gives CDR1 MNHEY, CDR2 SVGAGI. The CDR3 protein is CASSYLGQGNTEAFF.

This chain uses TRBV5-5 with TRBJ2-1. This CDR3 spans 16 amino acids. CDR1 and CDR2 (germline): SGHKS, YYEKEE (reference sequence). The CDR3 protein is CASSLVYQSSYNEQFF.